These 22 T cell receptor beta chains came from one sample sequenced in a study of cytomegalovirus exposure and HLA in healthy donors. The PCR made use of 60 Vbeta and 13 Jbeta primers. The method was immunoSEQ multiplex PCR; TCRdb's version includes in-frame clones alone and lacks a portion of them. The sample carries some 150,000 clones, less than 65% recorded once. Sequencing used PBMCs. These receptors were collected from a woman in her 30s in good health and CMV-seropositive.

The chain carries TRBV5-5 and TRBJ1-4; D unresolved. V lost 4 bases and J lost 4, with 11 bases in between. The germline CDR1 and CDR2 sequences are SGHKS and YYEKEE (reference sequence). This CDR3 has 14 residues. The CDR3 region is CASSPSVFNEKLFF. The DNA for the CDR3 is TGTGCCAGCAGCCCGTCCGTGTTTAATGAAAAACTGTTTTTT.

The chain recombines TRBV29-1 with TRBJ1-2; TRBD1 matches 7 bases. The CDR3 spans 14 residues. Germline CDR1 SQVTM, CDR2 ANQGSEA. Germline trimming cut 6 bases from V and 3 bases from J; bases unmatched to any gene: 10. The CDR3 sequence: CSVPSADRDYGYTF. DNA of the CDR3: TGCAGCGTCCCCTCCGCCGACAGGGACTATGGCTACACCTTC.

This sequence joins TRBV27 and TRBJ1-1; 9 nucleotides match TRBD1. The trim removed 3 bases at V and 11 bases at J, leaving 16 bases unmatched. In germline, CDR1 is MNHEY, CDR2 SMNVEV (reference sequence). This CDR3 has 16 amino acids. The CDR3 DNA reads TGTGCCAGCAGTTTGGTGGGACAGGGCAAGGGAGAAATGGCTTTCTTT. It translates to CASSLVGQGKGEMAFF.

This clone was found a few times. The chain joins TRBV4-1 to TRBJ1-2; 11 nucleotides line up with TRBD1. J was trimmed by 3 bases and V by 4 bases; bases with no gene match: 7. This CDR3 has 16 amino acids. The germline CDR1 and CDR2 sequences are MGHRA and YSYEKL. The CDR3 sequence is CASSPRTGGEDYGYTF. For the CDR3, the DNA is TGCGCCAGCAGCCCCAGGACAGGGGGCGAGGACTATGGCTACACCTTC.

The chain recombines TRBV10-3 with TRBJ2-5, with D possibly being TRBD2 (6 bases). Trimming removed 3 bases at V and 5 bases at J, with 10 bases between. The CDR3 loop spans 13 amino acids. CDR1 and CDR2 from the germline V gene are ENHRY and SYGVKD. The CDR3 nucleotides are TGTGCCATCAGTGATGAGGGGAGGGAGACCCAGTACTTC. This sequence encodes CAISDEGRETQYF.

This clone was seen only a few times. V is TRBV5-1 and J is TRBJ2-4; 10 nucleotides agree with TRBD1. V was pared by 5 bases and J by 7 bases, with 6 bases of the junction left unmatched. The CDR3 runs 14 residues. Germline V lookup: CDR1 SGHRS, CDR2 YFSETQ. CDR3: CASSPGTGENIQYF. Here the CDR3 DNA reads TGCGCCAGCAGTCCCGGGACAGGGGAGAACATTCAGTACTTC.

The rearrangement links TRBV15 to TRBJ1-2, with a weak D call TRBD1 (5 bases). Germline CDR1 and CDR2: LNHNV and YYDKDF (reference sequence). CDR3 length: 15 amino acids. The V end lost 0 bases, the J end lost 10 bases, and 18 bases lay between the germline ends. The CDR3 is CATSREFSTGGDYTF. The CDR3 coding sequence is TGTGCCACCAGCAGAGAATTCAGTACCGGAGGGGACTACACCTTC.

This rearrangement joins TRBV10-3 to TRBJ2-7, with 14 bases matching TRBD2. J lost 4 bases, V lost 7 bases, and 9 bases had no gene match. This CDR3 contains 16 residues. Germline CDR1 and CDR2: ENHRY and SYGVKD. The DNA of the CDR3 is TGTGCCATCACTCGCGGAGGACTAGCGGGAGGTTACGAGCAGTACTTC. The encoded protein is CAITRGGLAGGYEQYF.

V and J are TRBV5-6 and TRBJ2-7, with D uncertain. Germline V lookup: CDR1 SGHDT, CDR2 YYEEEE. Trimming stripped 2 bases from V and 2 bases from J, with 17 bases between. The CDR3 runs 16 residues. The CDR3 DNA reads as TGTGCCAGCAGCTTATGGGCCGACCAACTTACCTACGAGCAGTACTTC. It specifies CASSLWADQLTYEQYF.

V gene TRBV7-9 combines with J gene TRBJ2-5; possibly TRBD1 for D (6 bases). The CDR3 is 14 residues long. Germline V CDR1 and CDR2: SEHNR, FQNEAQ (reference sequence). V was shortened by 5 bases and J by 5 bases, with 15 bases between the two germline ends. CDR3 region: CASSTTGFGETQYF. The CDR3 nucleotides are TGTGCCAGCAGCACCACAGGGTTCGGGGAGACCCAGTACTTC.

This clone is a singleton in its sample. This sequence joins TRBV2 and TRBJ1-2, with D tentatively TRBD1 (6 bases). Per the germline V gene, CDR1 is SNHLY and CDR2 is FYNNEI. CDR3 length: 13 residues. Trimming removed 6 bases at V and 1 base at J, with 9 bases between. The CDR3 DNA is TGTGCCAGCAGCGGGGACATTAACTATGGCTACACCTTC. Its translation is CASSGDINYGYTF. The entire variable domain, with the rest obtained from reference TRBV2 and TRBJ1-2, is as follows: EPEVTQTPSHQVTQMGQEVILRCVPISNHLYFYWYRQILGQKVEFLVSFYNNEISEKSEIFDDQFSVERPDGSNFTLKIRSTKLEDSAMYFCASSGDINYGYTFGSGTRLTVV.

The gene calls are TRBV7-9 and TRBJ2-1; TRBD2 matches at 7 bases. The germline gives CDR1 SEHNR, CDR2 FQNEAQ (reference sequence). V lost 5 bases to trimming and J lost 3 bases; unmatched junction nucleotides: 10. This CDR3 contains 16 residues. CDR3: CASSPRPSGLYNEQFF. The CDR3 DNA sequence: TGTGCCAGCAGCCCCCGCCCTAGCGGCCTCTACAATGAGCAGTTCTTC. Filled out from reference TRBV7-9 and TRBJ2-1, the complete variable domain reads DTGVSQNPRHKITKRGQNVTFRCDPISEHNRLYWYRQTLGQGPEFLTYFQNEAQLEKSRLLSDRFSAERPKGSFSTLEIQRTEQGDSAMYLCASSPRPSGLYNEQFFGPGTRLTVL.

This clone occurred once. This sequence joins TRBV2 and TRBJ1-6; D ambiguous. Germline CDR1 and CDR2: SNHLY and FYNNEI. V lost 8 bases and J lost 0, with 14 bases in between. This CDR3 is built from 16 residues. CDR3 nucleotide sequence: TGTGCCAGCGGCGGAGTGGGGAGCTCCTATAATTCACCCCTCCACTTT. Translated, it gives CASGGVGSSYNSPLHF.

This clone showed up just once. V gene TRBV7-9 combines with J gene TRBJ2-5; D remains ambiguous. V was shortened by 5 bases and J by 5 bases, with 6 bases between the two germline ends. The CDR3 is made up of 11 amino acids. Germline V gene data show CDR1 as SEHNR and CDR2 as FQNEAQ (reference sequence). The DNA for the CDR3 is TGTGCCAGCAGCGGGCAGGAGACCCAGTACTTC. This translates into CASSGQETQYF.

There are a few counts of this clone. V and J are TRBV20-1 and TRBJ2-7; no clear D. The CDR3 is made up of 11 amino acids. Germline CDR1 and CDR2: DFQATT and SNEGSKA (reference sequence). The germline V and J ends were trimmed by 5 bases and 3 bases, with 8 bases remaining between them. CDR3: CSARPGYEQYF. DNA of the CDR3: TGCAGTGCTCGCCCAGGCTACGAGCAGTACTTC.

The chain has TRBV2 and TRBJ1-6; TRBD1 agrees at 9 bases. This CDR3 comprises 19 residues. Trimming took 2 bases from V and 0 from J; bases not matched to a gene: 8. Per the germline V gene, CDR1 is SNHLY and CDR2 is FYNNEI. The CDR3 here is CASSEPGTGIFSYNSPLHF. The CDR3 nucleotides are TGTGCCAGCAGTGAACCGGGGACAGGGATTTTCTCCTATAATTCACCCCTCCACTTT.

The genes are TRBV18 and TRBJ2-5, with D tentatively TRBD2 (5 bases). Germline V gene sequence: CDR1 KGHSH, CDR2 LQKENI. CDR3 length: 14 residues. Trimming left V 3 bases short and J 1 base short, with 9 bases between. The CDR3 DNA follows: TGTGCCAGCTCACCTAAGACTACCCAAGAGACCCAGTACTTC. Its protein product is CASSPKTTQETQYF.

The sample holds a few counts of this clone. The V call is TRBV5-4, the J call TRBJ2-5, with 8 bases lining up with TRBD1. Germline V gene data show CDR1 as SGHNT and CDR2 as YYREEE (reference sequence). The trim removed 5 bases at V and 0 bases at J, leaving 6 bases unmatched. The CDR3 has 15 amino acids. The CDR3 DNA reads as TGTGCCAGCAGATTTCCGGACAGGGACCAAGAGACCCAGTACTTC. Translating gives CASRFPDRDQETQYF.

The CDR3: CASSLEGTGDLNTEAFF. The CDR3 DNA reads TGTGCCAGCAGCTTGGAAGGGACAGGAGACTTGAACACTGAAGCTTTCTTT. The J gene is TRBJ1-1, the V gene TRBV5-6; 8 bases match TRBD1. The germline CDR1 and CDR2 sequences are SGHDT and YYEEEE. The CDR3 contains 17 residues. J gave up 0 bases and V 0 bases, and 7 bases lay outside the gene matches. The whole variable domain, filled in from reference TRBV5-6 and TRBJ1-1, reads DAGVTQSPTHLIKTRGQQVTLRCSPKSGHDTVSWYQQALGQGPQFIFQYYEEEERQRGNFPDRFSGHQFPNYSSELNVNALLLGDSALYLCASSLEGTGDLNTEAFFGQGTRLTVV.

Note on this clone: At one of its ends the junction is not consistent with the germline gene, which may arise from a read error. The chain uses TRBV5-6 and TRBJ2-1; TRBD1 matches 9 bases. Germline V gives CDR1 SGHDT, CDR2 YYEEEE. The CDR3 runs 13 residues. CDR3 nucleotides: TGTGCCAGCAGCTTGGATTCGGGACAGGGTTATCTCTTC. Protein: CASSLDSGQGYLF.

V gene TRBV19 combines with J gene TRBJ2-7; D is possibly TRBD1 (5 bases). V gave up 3 bases and J gave up 5 bases, with 8 bases separating them. Germline V gives CDR1 LNHDA, CDR2 SQIVND (reference sequence). The CDR3 runs to 12 residues. CDR3 bases: TGTGCCAGTAGTATTCTAGGGGACGAGCAGTACTTC. Translation gives CASSILGDEQYF.

The J gene is TRBJ1-1, the V gene TRBV18; 7 bases map to TRBD1. V lost 3 bases, J lost 11 bases, and 6 bases stayed unmatched. This CDR3 contains 12 residues. Germline values: CDR1 KGHSH, CDR2 LQKENI. The DNA of the CDR3 is TGTGCCAGCTCACCCCAGGGGGGACGGGCTTTCTTT. It translates to CASSPQGGRAFF.